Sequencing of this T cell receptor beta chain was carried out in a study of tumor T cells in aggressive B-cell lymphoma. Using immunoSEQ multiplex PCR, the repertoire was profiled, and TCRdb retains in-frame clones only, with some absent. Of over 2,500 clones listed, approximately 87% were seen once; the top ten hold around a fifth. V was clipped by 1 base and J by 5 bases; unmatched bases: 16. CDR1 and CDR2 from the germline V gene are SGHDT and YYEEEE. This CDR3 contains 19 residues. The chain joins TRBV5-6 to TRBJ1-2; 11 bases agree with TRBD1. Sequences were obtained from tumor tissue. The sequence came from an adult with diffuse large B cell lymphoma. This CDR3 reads CASSLFGQGANPWDYGYTF. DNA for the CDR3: TGTGCCAGCAGCTTGTTCGGACAGGGGGCAAACCCCTGGGATTATGGCTACACCTTC.